This TCR beta chain was identified during a study of early T cells in non-severe SARS-CoV-2 infection. Study information: Chains were not paired, and sequencing was done on bulk RNA from unsorted whole blood. General study findings and limits: Clonotype matching in VDJdb favored anti-spike CD8 responses and did not capture private and CD4 specificities.

This clonotype was recorded many times. Its antigen is as yet unknown. The library protocol tagged individual cDNA molecules with unique molecular identifiers. In TCRdb, the 5' RACE reads were re-called with MiXCR into one record per CDR3 protein. The sample comprises around 25,000 distinct CDR3 sequences, 4% to 5.5% of which are singletons, and 6.6% rests with the top ten. V dropped 1 base and J dropped 4; count of bases not matched to a gene: 5. The germline gives CDR1 SGHTA, CDR2 FQGTGA. This CDR3 contains 16 residues. The receptor's source is an adult who was a healthcare worker with PCR-confirmed SARS-CoV-2 infection or an uninfected control (not recorded which). This chain connects TRBV7-3 to TRBJ2-1; TRBD1 aligns across 9 bases. Sample: whole blood. The CDR3 loop is CASSLRRQGGYNEQFF. CDR3 sequence (DNA): TGTGCCAGCAGCTTAAGGAGACAGGGGGGTTACAATGAGCAGTTCTTC.